A selection of T cell receptor beta chains follows, all from one sample in a study of cytomegalovirus exposure and HLA in healthy donors. Profiled with immunoSEQ multiplex PCR; TCRdb holds only in-frame clones, not every one. The sample has 55,000 to 80,000 clones; about 70% are singletons. Sequencing was carried out using PBMCs. These receptors all stem from a woman aged 30 to 39 in good health and CMV-seronegative. Each CDR3 is given with its conserved first and last residue. Each record gives: V gene, clone size, D gene, J gene, CDR3 length, CDR3 protein, CDR3 DNA. A D gene is named only where the DNA matches it firmly. Not all rows give a size; the values are once, few, many and, for expanded clones, a class.

TRBV5-1	NA	TRBD1	TRBJ2-3	15	CASSLATGRTDTQYF	TGCGCCAGCAGCTTGGCGACAGGGCGCACAGATACGCAGTATTTT
TRBV10-1	once	NA	TRBJ1-1	14	CASSESGEVTEAFF	TGCGCCAGCAGTGAGTCTGGAGAGGTCACCGAAGCTTTCTTT
TRBV21-1	NA	NA	TRBJ2-7	17	CASSKAEGPTSSYEQYF	TGTGCCAGCAGCAAAGCGGAGGGACCAACGAGCTCCTACGAGCAGTACTTC
TRBV4-2	NA	NA	TRBJ2-3	14	CASSHGGQTDTQYF	TGTGCCAGCAGCCACGGGGGGCAGACAGATACGCAGTATTTT
TRBV7-3	NA	NA	TRBJ2-1	13	CASSSTRSHEQFF	TGTGCCAGCAGCTCGACAAGGTCCCATGAGCAGTTCTTC
TRBV4-1	NA	TRBD1	TRBJ2-3	16	CASSQTRDRGTDTQYF	TGCGCCAGCAGCCAGACCCGGGACAGGGGCACAGATACGCAGTATTTT
TRBV6-1	NA	TRBD1	TRBJ1-6	15	CASSAQGAVDSPLHF	TGTGCCAGCAGTGCTCAGGGGGCCGTCGATTCACCCCTCCACTTT
TRBV5-4	NA	NA	TRBJ1-2	13	CASSLTESGGYTF	TGTGCCAGCAGCTTAACAGAGTCTGGTGGCTACACCTTC
TRBV5-5	once	TRBD1	TRBJ2-3	16	CASSFGGRGLTDTQYF	TGTGCCAGCAGCTTTGGGGGCAGGGGGCTTACAGATACGCAGTATTTT
TRBV6-5	NA	NA	TRBJ2-7	14	CASSPTGFGYEQYF	TGTGCCAGCAGTCCCACAGGGTTTGGTTACGAGCAGTACTTC
TRBV7-3	once	TRBD1	TRBJ2-1	13	CASSTTGGNEQFF	TGTGCCAGCAGCACGACAGGGGGCAATGAGCAGTTCTTC
TRBV19	NA	TRBD2	TRBJ2-3	17	CASRRRDAGDSTDTQYF	TGTGCCAGTAGAAGGAGGGACGCGGGGGATAGCACAGATACGCAGTATTTT
TRBV6-1	once	TRBD2	TRBJ2-7	12	CASGSGGYEQYF	TGTGCCAGCGGTAGCGGGGGCTACGAGCAGTACTTC
TRBV6-5	few	NA	TRBJ2-6	14	CATLTVSGANVLTF	TGTGCCACCTTGACAGTCTCTGGGGCCAACGTCCTGACTTTC
TRBV15	once	TRBD1	TRBJ2-7	14	CATSNRQGAREQYF	TGTGCCACCAGCAACAGACAGGGGGCGCGGGAGCAGTACTTC
TRBV2	NA	NA	TRBJ2-1	15	CASSTGLRSYNEQFF	TGTGCCAGCAGTACGGGACTCCGCTCCTACAATGAGCAGTTCTTC
TRBV6-5	NA	NA	TRBJ2-7	11	CATLDGYEQYF	TGTGCCACTCTAGACGGTTACGAGCAGTACTTC
TRBV7-2	NA	TRBD2	TRBJ2-7	15	CASSLASGGYGEQYF	TGTGCCAGCAGCTTAGCGAGCGGGGGTTATGGCGAGCAGTACTTC
TRBV2	NA	NA	TRBJ1-1	14	CASSEAPRETEAFF	TGTGCCAGCAGTGAGGCCCCCCGGGAGACTGAAGCTTTCTTT
TRBV7-2	NA	NA	TRBJ1-1	14	CASSRPTVNTEAFF	TGTGCCAGCAGCCGACCGACAGTGAACACTGAAGCTTTCTTT
TRBV6-5	many	NA	TRBJ1-2	13	CASRRFSGYGYTF	TGTGCCAGCCGCCGTTTTTCGGGCTATGGCTACACCTTC
TRBV6-5	NA	NA	TRBJ1-1	15	CASSRILRVNTEAFF	TGTGCCAGCAGTCGCATACTACGGGTGAACACTGAAGCTTTCTTT
TRBV2	NA	TRBD1	TRBJ2-7	12	CASSGTGGEQYF	TGTGCCAGCAGCGGTACAGGGGGCGAGCAGTACTTC
TRBV2	once	TRBD2	TRBJ2-7	14	CASSLDGRGDEQYF	TGTGCCAGCAGCTTGGACGGGAGGGGGGACGAGCAGTACTTC
TRBV5-8	NA	TRBD1	TRBJ2-3	15	CASSLWDRGADTQYF	TGTGCCAGCAGCTTGTGGGACAGGGGGGCAGATACGCAGTATTTT
TRBV5-6	NA	NA	TRBJ1-5	15	CASSLFQVRGQPQHF	TGTGCCAGCAGCTTGTTTCAGGTCCGGGGTCAGCCCCAGCATTTT
TRBV6-6	few	NA	TRBJ1-1	11	CASSSYTEAFF	TGTGCCAGCAGCTCTTACACTGAAGCTTTCTTT
TRBV5-8	NA	TRBD2	TRBJ2-1	17	CASRPLAGGPGYNEQFF	TGTGCCAGCAGACCCCTAGCGGGGGGCCCAGGTTACAATGAGCAGTTCTTC
TRBV4-2	NA	NA	TRBJ2-3	15	CASSQDTLLTDTQYF	TGTGCCAGCAGCCAAGATACATTATTGACAGATACGCAGTATTTT
TRBV29-1	once	TRBD1	TRBJ2-1	15	CSVRPPGGGYNEQFF	TGCAGCGTCCGACCACCAGGGGGCGGTTACAATGAGCAGTTCTTC
TRBV5-6	NA	TRBD1	TRBJ1-1	15	CASSLQGAQYTEAFF	TGTGCCAGCAGCTTACAGGGGGCGCAGTACACTGAAGCTTTCTTT
TRBV6-8	NA	NA	TRBJ1-1	12	CASRYRDTEAFF	TGTGCCAGCAGGTATCGGGACACTGAAGCTTTCTTT
TRBV28	NA	TRBD1	TRBJ2-7	16	CASSLPGQGGSYEQYF	TGTGCCAGCAGTCTCCCAGGACAGGGGGGGTCCTACGAGCAGTACTTC
TRBV2	NA	TRBD1	TRBJ2-7	16	CASSRGSGTGGAEQYF	TGTGCCAGCAGTCGGGGGTCGGGGACAGGGGGCGCCGAGCAGTACTTC
TRBV9	NA	NA	TRBJ1-6	13	CASSVRDHSPLHF	TGTGCCAGCAGCGTGCGGGACCACTCACCCCTCCACTTT